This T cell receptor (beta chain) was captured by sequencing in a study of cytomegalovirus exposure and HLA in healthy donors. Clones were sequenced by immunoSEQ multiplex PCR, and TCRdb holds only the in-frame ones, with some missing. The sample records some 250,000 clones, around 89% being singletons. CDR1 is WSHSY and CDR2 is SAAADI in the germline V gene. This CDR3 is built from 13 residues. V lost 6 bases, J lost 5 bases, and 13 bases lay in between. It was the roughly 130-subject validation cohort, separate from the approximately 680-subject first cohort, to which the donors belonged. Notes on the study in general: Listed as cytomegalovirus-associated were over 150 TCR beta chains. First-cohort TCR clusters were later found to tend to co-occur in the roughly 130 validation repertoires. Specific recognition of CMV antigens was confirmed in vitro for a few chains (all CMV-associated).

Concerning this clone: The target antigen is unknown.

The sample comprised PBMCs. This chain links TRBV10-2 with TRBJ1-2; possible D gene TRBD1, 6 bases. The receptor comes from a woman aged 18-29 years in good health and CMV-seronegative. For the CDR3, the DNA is TGCGCCAGCAGCACCGGGACACTTTATGGCTACACCTTC. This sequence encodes CASSTGTLYGYTF.